This T cell receptor beta chain was captured in a study of shared clonotypes between healthy human individuals. Findings and limits, study-wide: Few donors restricted represented genetic and exposure-history diversity. When compared with the clonotypes that were shared by all four sorted-subset donors, the non-shared clonotypes turned out to have lower generation probabilities.

V shed 3 bases and J shed 8 bases, with 10 bases lying between them. Germline-derived CDR1 and CDR2 are GTSNPN and SVGIG (reference sequence). The CDR3 has 11 amino acids. Each of the donors was a healthy adult who was HIV-negative and had not had a recent acute infection or vaccination. Using immunoSEQ multiplex PCR, the repertoire was profiled, and TCRdb retains in-frame clones only, with some absent. The sample consists of over a million clones, more than 95% of them appearing once. Worth noting for this clone: Antigen unknown.

This clonotype was sampled from a man aged 25-45 years in good health. The chain uses TRBV30 and TRBJ1-2; D is undetermined. Source material: naive CD4+ T cells sorted from blood. Subset described: CD45RA+ positively selected. The CDR3 DNA follows: TGTGCCTGGAGGACAAAAATGGGCTACACCTTC. Its translation: CAWRTKMGYTF.